This is a list of T cell receptor beta chains from one sample in a study of shared clonotypes between healthy human individuals. Data came from immunoSEQ multiplex PCR; TCRdb stores just in-frame clones and leaves some out. The sample lists about 2.1 million clones, roughly 91% seen once, with 1.5% to 2% in the top ten. The specimen sequenced was naive CD8+ T cells from PBMCs. The source of these receptors is a man aged 18-30 years in good health. Some clones in this sample may be carry-over from other donors' samples. The CDR3 runs from the conserved cysteine through the conserved F or W. Each record gives: J gene, V gene, D gene, clone size, CDR3 length, CDR3 DNA, CDR3 protein. A D gene is named only where the DNA matches it firmly. A row's size may be missing; if present it is once, few, many or a size class.

J gene: TRBJ2-7; V gene: TRBV9; D gene: TRBD2; clone size: once; CDR3 length: 14; CDR3 DNA: TGTGCCAGCAGCGTAGGGGACTACTCCTACGAGCAGTACTTC; CDR3 protein: CASSVGDYSYEQYF
J gene: TRBJ2-1; V gene: TRBV4-1; D gene: TRBD1; clone size: NA; CDR3 length: 15; CDR3 DNA: TGCGCCAGCAGCCCGTATTCGGGACAGAACAATGAGCAGTTCTTC; CDR3 protein: CASSPYSGQNNEQFF
J gene: TRBJ2-5; V gene: TRBV27; D gene: TRBD2; clone size: NA; CDR3 length: 15; CDR3 DNA: TGTGCCAGCAGTCACGGGACTAGCGGGAGGGGGACCCAGTACTTC; CDR3 protein: CASSHGTSGRGTQYF
J gene: TRBJ2-1; V gene: TRBV15; D gene: TRBD2; clone size: NA; CDR3 length: 17; CDR3 DNA: TGTGCCACCAGCAGAGATTTGGCTAGCGGGTACTACAATGAGCAGTTCTTC; CDR3 protein: CATSRDLASGYYNEQFF
J gene: TRBJ1-2; V gene: TRBV19; D gene: NA; clone size: NA; CDR3 length: 13; CDR3 DNA: TGTGCCAGTAGTCGAGCCGTCTCCTATGGCTACACCTTC; CDR3 protein: CASSRAVSYGYTF
J gene: TRBJ1-2; V gene: TRBV7-9; D gene: NA; clone size: NA; CDR3 length: 14; CDR3 DNA: TGTGCCAGCAGCCCCGAACAAAGGGACAATGGCTACACCTTC; CDR3 protein: CASSPEQRDNGYTF
J gene: TRBJ2-2; V gene: TRBV29-1; D gene: NA; clone size: once; CDR3 length: 15; CDR3 DNA: TGCAGCGTTGTCTTCGACGGGGCCGACACCGGGGAGCTGTTTTTT; CDR3 protein: CSVVFDGADTGELFF
J gene: TRBJ1-1; V gene: TRBV27; D gene: NA; clone size: NA; CDR3 length: 14; CDR3 DNA: TGTGCCAGCAGTCTTAGGCAGGGGAACACTGAAGCTTTCTTT; CDR3 protein: CASSLRQGNTEAFF
J gene: TRBJ1-2; V gene: TRBV10-2; D gene: NA; clone size: NA; CDR3 length: 14; CDR3 DNA: TGCGCCAGCAGTGTAGGGGGATTTAACTATGGCTACACCTTC; CDR3 protein: CASSVGGFNYGYTF
J gene: TRBJ2-7; V gene: TRBV5-1; D gene: NA; clone size: NA; CDR3 length: 13; CDR3 DNA: TGCGCCAGCAGCCTCACAGAGTCCTACGAGCAGTACTTC; CDR3 protein: CASSLTESYEQYF
J gene: TRBJ2-2; V gene: TRBV9; D gene: NA; clone size: NA; CDR3 length: 18; CDR3 DNA: TGTGCCAGCGGAGGGAGAGGGGATAGACAGGGCCGGACCGGGGAGCTGTTTTTT; CDR3 protein: CASGGRGDRQGRTGELFF
J gene: TRBJ2-1; V gene: TRBV28; D gene: TRBD2; clone size: NA; CDR3 length: 15; CDR3 DNA: TGTGCCAGCACGATGGCGGGAGTGGTCTACAATGAGCAGTTCTTC; CDR3 protein: CASTMAGVVYNEQFF
J gene: TRBJ2-1; V gene: TRBV29-1; D gene: NA; clone size: few; CDR3 length: 10; CDR3 DNA: TGCAGCGTTGAAGGGGGTGAGCAGTTCTTC; CDR3 protein: CSVEGGEQFF
J gene: TRBJ2-5; V gene: TRBV27; D gene: TRBD2; clone size: NA; CDR3 length: 17; CDR3 DNA: TGTGCCAGCAGTTCCCGCTGGGTTCCGGGAGGACAAGAGACCCAGTACTTC; CDR3 protein: CASSSRWVPGGQETQYF
J gene: TRBJ1-1; V gene: TRBV27; D gene: NA; clone size: NA; CDR3 length: 17; CDR3 DNA: TGTGCCAGCGGTCTCTTGCCCCCGGGCTTCATGAACACTGAAGCTTTCTTT; CDR3 protein: CASGLLPPGFMNTEAFF